Listed here are 21 T cell receptor beta chains from one sample, sequenced in a study of graft-versus-host responses after intestinal transplantation. The method was immunoSEQ multiplex PCR; TCRdb's version includes in-frame clones alone and lacks a portion of them. The table records 74,000 or so clones, approximately 90% of them present only once. The sample consisted of PBMCs, taken 98 days after intestinal transplantation. These receptors were collected from a human patient who received an intestinal transplant, so some T cells may come from the graft donor.

This chain uses TRBV5-1 with TRBJ2-7; a weak D match, TRBD2 (6 bases). Trimming cost V 2 bases and J 0 bases, with 12 bases left between them. Germline V CDR1 and CDR2: SGHRS, YFSETQ. The CDR3 has 15 amino acids. The CDR3 spells CASSFSGLNSYEQYF. DNA of the CDR3: TGCGCCAGCAGCTTTTCGGGACTCAACTCCTACGAGCAGTACTTC.

This clone was seen a handful of times. The rearrangement uses TRBV6-5 and TRBJ1-5, with D maybe TRBD1 (5 bases). V lost 0 bases to trimming and J lost 5 bases, with 11 bases between them. This CDR3 has 15 residues. Germline-derived CDR1 and CDR2 are MNHEY and SVGAGI. CDR3 sequence reads: CASSYSGGQDQPQHF. CDR3 coding DNA: TGTGCCAGCAGTTACTCGGGGGGTCAGGATCAGCCCCAGCATTTT.

The J gene is TRBJ1-6, the V gene TRBV27, with D uncertain. Looked up from germline, CDR1 is MNHEY and CDR2 is SMNVEV (reference sequence). Trimming took 5 bases from V and 8 from J, leaving 10 bases between them. The CDR3 has 13 amino acids. The CDR3 DNA reads as TGTGCCAGCAGTACCGGAGAACATTCACCCCTCCACTTT. Amino acid sequence: CASSTGEHSPLHF.

The V call is TRBV7-8, the J call TRBJ1-2; 8 positions agree with TRBD1. The CDR3 contains 13 residues. Per the germline V gene, CDR1 is SGHVS and CDR2 is FQNEAQ. V lost 6 bases and J lost 8; bases outside the gene matches: 8. The CDR3 here is CASSTTGGRGYTF. The CDR3, as DNA: TGTGCCAGCAGTACAACAGGGGGTCGGGGCTACACCTTC. The whole variable domain, filled in from reference TRBV7-8 and TRBJ1-2, reads GAGVSQSPRYKVAKRGQDVALRCDPISGHVSLFWYQQALGQGPEFLTYFQNEAQLDKSGLPSDRFFAERPEGSVSTLKIQRTQQEDSAVYLCASSTTGGRGYTFGSGTRLTVV.

This clone has only one observation. V gene TRBV7-3 combines with J gene TRBJ2-4; 8 nucleotides match TRBD1. V lost 5 bases, J lost 0 bases, and 9 bases stayed unmatched. Germline loops: CDR1 SGHTA, CDR2 FQGTGA. The CDR3 runs 17 residues. The CDR3 sequence: CASSPTGTGTAKNIQYF. DNA of the CDR3: TGTGCCAGCAGCCCGACCGGGACAGGAACAGCCAAAAACATTCAGTACTTC.

The gene calls are TRBV11-2 and TRBJ2-3, with 11 positions matching TRBD2. The germline V gene has CDR1 SGHAT and CDR2 FQNNGV. The CDR3 is 15 amino acids. V lost 4 bases to trimming and J lost 9 bases; unmatched junction nucleotides: 9. The CDR3 spells CASSYLAGGPRTQYF. The CDR3 bases are TGTGCCAGCAGCTACTTAGCGGGGGGGCCGCGAACGCAGTATTTT.

The chain couples TRBV28 to TRBJ1-4; D gene uncertain. V lost 3 bases and J lost 0, with 11 bases in between. There are 16 residues in the CDR3. Germline CDR1 is MDHEN and CDR2 is SYDVKM. The CDR3 protein is CASSFNPAATNEKLFF. The DNA for the CDR3 is TGTGCCAGCAGTTTTAATCCCGCCGCAACTAATGAAAAACTGTTTTTT.

The chain's CDR3 is CSGPPGQSSNLPPSNEQFF. In DNA, the CDR3 is TGCAGCGGCCCTCCGGGGCAGTCGTCTAATCTGCCCCCGTCCAATGAGCAGTTCTTC. The V gene is TRBV29-1, the J gene TRBJ2-1; D is tentatively TRBD1 or TRBD2 (5 bases each). The germline V and J ends were trimmed by 7 bases and 6 bases, with 34 bases remaining between them. The CDR3 covers 19 residues. Germline loops: CDR1 SQVTM, CDR2 ANQGSEA.

A remark on this clone: Other DNA sequences in the same sample also yield this CDR3. The chain is built from TRBV7-3 and TRBJ2-3; 7 bases map to TRBD2. CDR3 length equals 15 residues. Germline trimming cut 0 bases from V and 1 base from J; bases unmatched to any gene: 1. Per the germline V gene, CDR1 is SGHTA and CDR2 is FQGTGA. In DNA, the CDR3 is TGTGCCAGCAGCTTAACTAGCGGGCGCACAGATACGCAGTATTTT. Residues: CASSLTSGRTDTQYF. Full variable domain (rest looked up from reference TRBV7-3 and TRBJ2-3): GAGVSQTPSNKVTEKGKYVELRCDPISGHTALYWYRQSLGQGPEFLIYFQGTGAADDSGLPNDRFFAVRPEGSVSTLKIQRTERGDSAVYLCASSLTSGRTDTQYFGPGTRLTVL.

This clone was detected once. This rearrangement joins TRBV9 to TRBJ2-6; 14 nucleotides align to TRBD2. This CDR3 has 21 residues. CDR1 is SGDLS and CDR2 is YYNGEE in the germline V gene. The V gene end was trimmed by 4 bases and the J gene end by 2 bases; junction bases not matched to a gene: 14. Here the CDR3 reads CASSLNPGLAGVGAGANVLTF. CDR3 nucleotide sequence: TGTGCCAGCAGCCTAAACCCGGGACTAGCGGGAGTTGGTGCTGGGGCCAACGTCCTGACTTTC.

This chain uses TRBV9 with TRBJ2-5, with D maybe TRBD1 (6 bases). Germline V gene lookup returns CDR1 SGDLS and CDR2 YYNGEE. The V gene lost 3 bases and the J gene lost 5 bases, with 17 bases spanning the gap. The CDR3 consists of 15 residues. The CDR3 nucleotides are TGTGCCAGCAGCGCCCTGGACAGCCGGGCGGAGACCCAGTACTTC. Translated: CASSALDSRAETQYF.

The rearrangement joins TRBV28 to TRBJ1-1; D is unclear. CDR1 is MDHEN and CDR2 is SYDVKM in the germline V gene. V was shortened by 7 bases and J by 5 bases, with 11 bases between the two germline ends. This CDR3 contains 12 residues. CDR3 nucleotide sequence: TGTGCCAGCAAGGAAGAGTGGACTGAAGCTTTCTTT. This sequence encodes CASKEEWTEAFF. The full variable domain, with the rest looked up from reference TRBV28 and TRBJ1-1, is DVKVTQSSRYLVKRTGEKVFLECVQDMDHENMFWYRQDPGLGLRLIYFSYDVKMKEKGDIPEGYSVSREKKERFSLILESASTNQTSMYLCASKEEWTEAFFGQGTRLTVV.

The chain couples TRBV7-6 to TRBJ2-3, with 11 bases identical to TRBD2. V shed 1 base, J shed 4 bases, and the junction held 10 bases outside the gene matches. Germline V gene lookup returns CDR1 SGHVS and CDR2 FNYEAQ. The CDR3 length is 18 residues. The CDR3 spells CASSLGVRRLAGSDTQYF. As DNA, the CDR3 is TGTGCCAGCAGCTTAGGGGTTAGGAGACTAGCGGGGTCAGATACGCAGTATTTT.

The CDR3 DNA follows: TGTGCCAGCAGTGAGGCTTCCACAGGTTTTAAACTGTTTTTT. Residues: CASSEASTGFKLFF. The chain carries TRBV6-1 and TRBJ1-4; D may be TRBD1 (5 bases). CDR1 is MNHNS and CDR2 is SASEGT in the germline V gene. V lost 3 bases, J lost 11 bases, and 16 bases lay in between. The CDR3 spans 14 residues.

This chain joins TRBV6-1 and TRBJ1-6; D is uncertain. The CDR3 spans 15 residues. Trimming stripped 6 bases from V and 6 bases from J, with 15 bases between. CDR1 and CDR2 from the germline V gene are MNHNS and SASEGT. The CDR3 region has the DNA TGTGCCAGCAGGGGAGGTGGATCGCTTAATTCACCCCTCCACTTT. Its translation: CASRGGGSLNSPLHF.

Points on this clone: At one end, the junction sequence differs from germline, possibly due to a read error. The rearrangement uses TRBV29-1 and TRBJ2-4, with D unresolved. The CDR3 is made up of 11 amino acids. Germline CDR1 SQVTM, CDR2 ANQGSEA. The CDR3 region is CSVEAQNIQYF. The CDR3 DNA is TGCAGCGTTGAAGCCCAAAACATTCAGTACTTC.

The chain combines TRBV9 with TRBJ2-1, with D unclear. The CDR3 runs to 14 residues. Germline loops: CDR1 SGDLS, CDR2 YYNGEE. The ends were cut back, 0 bases at V and 3 bases at J, with 7 bases in the middle. The chain's CDR3 is CASSVGTNYNEQFF. The CDR3 DNA follows: TGTGCCAGCAGCGTAGGGACCAACTACAATGAGCAGTTCTTC.

The V and J genes are TRBV18 and TRBJ1-1; unclear D gene. Germline V gives CDR1 KGHSH, CDR2 LQKENI. The CDR3 is 17 residues long. V was clipped by 6 bases and J by 1 base, with 21 bases between them. The CDR3 sequence: CASSLWSELSGNTEAFF. CDR3 DNA: TGTGCCAGCTCGCTATGGTCGGAGCTATCGGGGAACACTGAAGCTTTCTTT.

V is TRBV19 and J is TRBJ2-7; 10 bases align to TRBD2. CDR3 length: 14 residues. With 8 bases clipped from V and 0 bases from J, the junction kept 4 bases outside the gene matches. The germline CDR1 and CDR2 sequences are LNHDA and SQIVND (reference sequence). In nucleotides, the CDR3 is TGTGCCAGTTCAACTAGCGGGGACTCCTACGAGCAGTACTTC. Its protein is CASSTSGDSYEQYF.

The chain links TRBV7-6 to TRBJ2-5, with D possibly TRBD1 on 6 matching bases. V dropped 1 base and J dropped 0 bases, with 12 bases sitting between them. The CDR3 is made up of 16 amino acids. Germline V lookup: CDR1 SGHVS, CDR2 FNYEAQ. The CDR3 loop reads CASSLGSGDYQETQYF. Here the CDR3 DNA reads TGTGCCAGCAGCTTAGGGTCAGGGGATTACCAAGAGACCCAGTACTTC.

V and J are TRBV4-1 and TRBJ2-3, with a weak D call TRBD1 (6 bases). Germline values: CDR1 MGHRA, CDR2 YSYEKL. Trimming pared 6 bases from V and 4 bases from J, leaving 8 bases between. The CDR3 has 12 amino acids. The CDR3 spells CASRGASDTQYF. The CDR3 DNA follows: TGCGCCAGCAGGGGGGCGTCAGATACGCAGTATTTT.